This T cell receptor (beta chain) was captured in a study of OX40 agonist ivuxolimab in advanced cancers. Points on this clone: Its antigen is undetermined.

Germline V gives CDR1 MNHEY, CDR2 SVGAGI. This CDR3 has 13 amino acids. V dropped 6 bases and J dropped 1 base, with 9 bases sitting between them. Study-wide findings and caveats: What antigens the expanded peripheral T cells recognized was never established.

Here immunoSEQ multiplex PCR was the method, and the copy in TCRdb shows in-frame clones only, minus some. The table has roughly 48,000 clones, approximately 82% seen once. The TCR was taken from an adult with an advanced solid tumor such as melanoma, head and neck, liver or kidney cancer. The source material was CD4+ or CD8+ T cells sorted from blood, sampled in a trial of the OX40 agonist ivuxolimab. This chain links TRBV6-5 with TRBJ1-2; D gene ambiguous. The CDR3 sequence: CASRELNNYGYTF. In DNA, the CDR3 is TGTGCCAGCAGGGAACTAAATAACTATGGCTACACCTTC.